This note documents a single T cell receptor (beta chain) sequence. Antigen specificity is unknown. Primers included in the PCR were 60 Vbeta and 13 Jbeta primers. Sequencing used immunoSEQ multiplex PCR; TCRdb keeps in-frame clones, though not all of them. The sample has 65,000 to 95,000 clones. This specimen comes from a study of cytomegalovirus exposure and HLA in healthy donors. Background on the study: HLA-typed donors contributed around 88 million unique TCRs, which were held in an early data release.

Study conclusions and caveats: A later analysis found that most CMV-associated TCR beta chains appeared HLA-restricted.

This CDR3 spans 15 amino acids. Trimming stripped 0 bases from V and 6 bases from J, with 14 bases between. Germline CDR1 LNHNV, CDR2 YYDKDF (reference sequence). The genes are TRBV15 and TRBJ1-1; D perhaps matches TRBD1 (5 bases). The sample taken for sequencing was PBMCs. The clonotype originates from a female donor in good health and CMV-seropositive. CDR3 in DNA: TGTGCCACCAGCAGAGACGGGGCTGGGGAGGCTGAAGCTTTCTTT. Its translation is CATSRDGAGEAEAFF.